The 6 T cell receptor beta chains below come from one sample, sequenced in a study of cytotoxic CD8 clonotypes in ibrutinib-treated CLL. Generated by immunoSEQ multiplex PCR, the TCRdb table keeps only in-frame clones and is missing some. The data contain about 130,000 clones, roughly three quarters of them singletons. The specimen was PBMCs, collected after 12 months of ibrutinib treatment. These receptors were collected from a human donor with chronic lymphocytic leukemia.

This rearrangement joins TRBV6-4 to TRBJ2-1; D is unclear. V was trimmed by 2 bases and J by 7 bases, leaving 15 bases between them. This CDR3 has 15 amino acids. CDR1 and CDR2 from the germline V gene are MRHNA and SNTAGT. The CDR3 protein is CASSDSYIQPNEQFF. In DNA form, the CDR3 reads TGTGCCAGCAGTGACAGTTACATCCAACCAAATGAGCAGTTCTTC.

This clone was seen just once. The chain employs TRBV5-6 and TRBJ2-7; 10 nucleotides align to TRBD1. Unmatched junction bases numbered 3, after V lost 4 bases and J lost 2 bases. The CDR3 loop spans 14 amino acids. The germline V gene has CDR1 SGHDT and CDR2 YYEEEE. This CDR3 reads CASSRQGAPYEQYF. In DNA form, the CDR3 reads TGTGCCAGCAGCCGACAGGGGGCCCCCTACGAGCAGTACTTC.

In nucleotides, the CDR3 is TGTGCAAGCCACAGGGTAGCGGAGAGCTCCTACAATGAGCAGTTCTTC. Protein sequence: CASHRVAESSYNEQFF. The rearrangement links TRBV12-2 to TRBJ2-1. TRBV12-2 is described as a pseudogene. This CDR3 spans 16 amino acids.

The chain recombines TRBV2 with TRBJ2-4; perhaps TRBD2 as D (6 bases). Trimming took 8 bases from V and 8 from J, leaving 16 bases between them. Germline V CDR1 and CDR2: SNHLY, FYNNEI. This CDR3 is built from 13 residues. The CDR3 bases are TGTGCCAGCGGCCTAGCGTATAGTTACATTCAGTACTTC. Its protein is CASGLAYSYIQYF.

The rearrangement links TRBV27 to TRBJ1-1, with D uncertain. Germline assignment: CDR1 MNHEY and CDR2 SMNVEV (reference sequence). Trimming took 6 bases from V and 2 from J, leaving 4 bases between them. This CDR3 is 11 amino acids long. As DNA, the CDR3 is TGTGCCAGCAGCGGTAACACTGAAGCTTTCTTT. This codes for CASSGNTEAFF.

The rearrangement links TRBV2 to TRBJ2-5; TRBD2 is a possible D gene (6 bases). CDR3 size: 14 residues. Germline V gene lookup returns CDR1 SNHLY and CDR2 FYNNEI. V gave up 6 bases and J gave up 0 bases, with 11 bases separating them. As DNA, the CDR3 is TGTGCCAGCAGGGAGGGACGGTACCAAGAGACCCAGTACTTC. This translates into CASREGRYQETQYF.